The 13 T cell receptor beta chains below all came from one sample that was sequenced in a study of TIL therapy for anti-PD-1-resistant metastatic lung cancer (dated by TCRdb to the early 2020s). The time point label on this specimen signifies: pre-treatment sample, taken before nivolumab and TIL therapy. Excised metastases, mostly pleural nodules or supraclavicular lymph nodes, were used as baseline tumor samples and were taken from the same resection from which TIL were grown. Using bias-controlled multiplex PCR with the immunoSEQ v3 hsTCRB kit, the TCR beta CDR3 regions were amplified from genomic DNA. What TCRdb holds here is the immuneACCESS table cut down to in-frame rearrangements. Part of the clones is not present; checked against another copy, under half of the missing clones reflect an unresolved V gene, and the others are unexplained. The sample table records nearly 9,500 clones; about 70% of these occur just once. Clones ranked in the top ten supply about an eighth of the sample.

The starting material was tumor tissue, obtained at baseline. The receptors shown here come from a person aged 25-85 years with non-small cell lung cancer.

The chain joins TRBV5-1 to TRBJ2-5; no firm D call. V was pared by 5 bases and J by 1 base, with 9 bases between. The germline CDR1 and CDR2 sequences are SGHRS and YFSETQ. The CDR3 is made up of 13 amino acids. In DNA, the CDR3 is TGCGCCAGCAGACCCCTTGTCCAAGAGACCCAGTACTTC. Encoded protein: CASRPLVQETQYF.

The genes are TRBV4-1 and TRBJ2-7; D may be TRBD2 (5 bases). The CDR3 sequence is 15 residues long. CDR1 and CDR2 from the germline V gene are MGHRA and YSYEKL. The V gene lost 0 bases and the J gene lost 3 bases, with 12 bases spanning the gap. This CDR3 is CASSQDAGIYYEQYF. Written as DNA, the CDR3 is TGCGCCAGCAGCCAAGATGCCGGGATTTACTACGAGCAGTACTTC.

This clone was seen more than once but under ten times. V gene TRBV7-9 combines with J gene TRBJ1-1; D is undetermined. Germline V gene sequence: CDR1 SEHNR, CDR2 FQNEAQ (reference sequence). The CDR3 has 11 amino acids. V was clipped by 0 bases and J by 8 bases, with 4 bases between them. CDR3 residues: CASSLATEAFF. The CDR3 DNA reads as TGTGCCAGCAGCTTAGCCACAGAAGCTTTCTTT. The whole variable domain, filled in from reference TRBV7-9 and TRBJ1-1, reads DTGVSQNPRHKITKRGQNVTFRCDPISEHNRLYWYRQTLGQGPEFLTYFQNEAQLEKSRLLSDRFSAERPKGSFSTLEIQRTEQGDSAMYLCASSLATEAFFGQGTRLTVV.

The chain couples TRBV19 to TRBJ2-3, with 12 bases lining up with TRBD1. The length of the CDR3 is 16 residues. Germline V CDR1 and CDR2: LNHDA, SQIVND (reference sequence). The V gene end was trimmed by 6 bases and the J gene end by 4 bases; junction bases not matched to a gene: 8. The CDR3 DNA follows: TGTGCCAGTAGCATACCGGGACAGGGGGCCGCAGATACGCAGTATTTT. Amino acids: CASSIPGQGAADTQYF.

This clone was detected once. This chain links TRBV4-2 with TRBJ2-4, with D uncertain. The CDR3 extends over 16 amino acids. Germline V gives CDR1 LGHNA, CDR2 YNFKEQ. Trimming stripped 1 base from V and 0 bases from J, with 10 bases between. The CDR3 DNA follows: TGTGCCAGCAGCCAAGTCTTGGCGGCAGCCAAAAACATTCAGTACTTC. Protein: CASSQVLAAAKNIQYF.

The chain combines TRBV5-1 with TRBJ2-3, with unresolved D. V was cut by 3 bases and J by 2 bases, with 22 bases left in between. Germline assignment: CDR1 SGHRS and CDR2 YFSETQ. This CDR3 contains 18 residues. The CDR3 is CASSSTPDPTPPTDTQYF. CDR3 nucleotide sequence: TGCGCCAGCAGCTCCACTCCAGACCCAACTCCTCCCACAGATACGCAGTATTTT.

This clone was counted between two and nine times. The CDR3, as DNA: TGCGCCAGCAGCACCGCTCAGGACTATGGCTACACCTTC. Protein product: CASSTAQDYGYTF. The chain has TRBV5-1 and TRBJ1-2; D call uncertain. This CDR3 region has 13 residues. CDR1 and CDR2 from the germline V gene are SGHRS and YFSETQ. The V end lost 4 bases, the J end lost 3 bases, and 10 bases lay between the germline ends.

The chain joins TRBV27 to TRBJ2-5; D ambiguous. Germline V gene data show CDR1 as MNHEY and CDR2 as SMNVEV (reference sequence). Trimming took 0 bases from V and 5 from J, leaving 7 bases between them. This CDR3 contains 13 residues. The CDR3 sequence: CASSLSNGETQYF. In DNA, the CDR3 is TGTGCCAGCAGTTTATCGAACGGGGAGACCCAGTACTTC.

The V and J genes are TRBV15 and TRBJ1-5, with D possibly TRBD1 on 5 matching bases. The CDR3 totals 20 residues. Trimming stripped 3 bases from V and 1 base from J, with 25 bases between. Germline assignment: CDR1 LNHNV and CDR2 YYDKDF (reference sequence). CDR3 coding DNA: TGTGCCACCAGCAGCCGCCTCCCCGGCAGGGATTATAAGAGCAATCAGCCCCAGCATTTT. Translation gives CATSSRLPGRDYKSNQPQHF.

The chain recombines TRBV7-8 with TRBJ2-7; 7 bases map to TRBD2. CDR1 is SGHVS and CDR2 is FQNEAQ in the germline V gene. V trimming: 5 bases; J trimming: 2 bases; junction bases outside the gene matches: 15. The CDR3 sequence is 17 residues long. In DNA, the CDR3 is TGTGCCAGCAGCCCCCTTTGGGGCGGGAGCCTAACCTACGAGCAGTACTTC. It codes for CASSPLWGGSLTYEQYF.

The chain carries TRBV7-2 and TRBJ1-5, with a possible D match to TRBD1 (5 bases). V was cut by 1 base and J by 0 bases, with 13 bases left in between. Germline CDR1 is SGHTA and CDR2 is FQGNSA. The CDR3 has 17 residues. The CDR3 is CASSLGPGGYSNQPQHF. In nucleotides, the CDR3 is TGTGCCAGCAGCTTAGGCCCGGGGGGGTATAGCAATCAGCCCCAGCATTTT.

V usage is TRBV7-6 and J usage is TRBJ2-7; D might be TRBD1 or TRBD2, each matching 5 bases. Trimming shortened V by 5 bases and J by 3 bases, and 14 bases separated the two germline ends. The germline CDR1 and CDR2 sequences are SGHVS and FNYEAQ. The CDR3 extends over 14 amino acids. CDR3 DNA sequence: TGTGCCAGCAGCGTCACCGGGACGAACTACGAGCAGTACTTC. The encoded protein is CASSVTGTNYEQYF.

This clone has only a few counts. The rearrangement links TRBV25-1 to TRBJ2-1; a weak D match, TRBD2 (6 bases). The CDR3 contains 11 residues. Germline V gene sequence: CDR1 MGHDK, CDR2 SYGVNS. The V end lost 8 bases, the J end lost 12 bases, and 14 bases lay between the germline ends. CDR3 sequence: CASVTGLRQFF. In DNA form, the CDR3 reads TGTGCCAGCGTAACGGGACTGAGGCAGTTCTTC.